This entry lists 31 T cell receptor beta chains sequenced from one sample in a study of shared clonotypes between healthy human individuals. CD45RO-negative CD8 cells positively selected for CCR7 made up the naive population, which excluded terminally differentiated effector memory CD45RA+ cells. This table comes from immunoSEQ multiplex PCR, and its TCRdb copy is limited to in-frame clones, with some not included. The repertoire has more than 2 million clones, roughly 94% of them found once; the top ten carry 1.1%. Sequenced input: naive CD8+ T cells sorted from blood. The receptors derive from a man between 18 and 29 years old in good health.

The genes are TRBV27 and TRBJ2-1; the match to TRBD1 covers 8 bases. The CDR3 has 14 residues. Per the germline V gene, CDR1 is MNHEY and CDR2 is SMNVEV (reference sequence). V lost 4 bases and J lost 8; bases outside the gene matches: 7. The CDR3 nucleotides are TGTGCCAGCAGTTCACAGGGGGACCGCCATGAGCAGTTCTTC. Translated, it gives CASSSQGDRHEQFF.

The J gene is TRBJ2-7, the V gene TRBV6-6, with D tentatively TRBD1 (6 bases). Germline V gene data show CDR1 as MNHNY and CDR2 as SVGAGI (reference sequence). The CDR3 has 15 residues. V gave up 6 bases and J gave up 4 bases, with 19 bases separating them. The CDR3 DNA follows: TGTGCCAGCAGCGATCCACCGACAGGTGATTACGAGCAGTACTTC. This sequence encodes CASSDPPTGDYEQYF.

Here the CDR3 DNA reads TGTGCCAGCAGTTTCCGGACAGATAATTCACCCCTCCACTTT. It codes for CASSFRTDNSPLHF. The chain carries TRBV28 and TRBJ1-6; D might be TRBD1 (6 bases). V lost 3 bases, J lost 5 bases, and 8 bases lay in between. From germline, CDR1 is MDHEN and CDR2 SYDVKM. The CDR3 covers 14 residues. Together with reference TRBV28 and TRBJ1-6, the CDR3 gives the full variable domain: DVKVTQSSRYLVKRTGEKVFLECVQDMDHENMFWYRQDPGLGLRLIYFSYDVKMKEKGDIPEGYSVSREKKERFSLILESASTNQTSMYLCASSFRTDNSPLHFGNGTRLTVT.

The table lists this clone with a count of one. The chain links TRBV4-1 to TRBJ2-4, with D possibly being TRBD2 (6 bases). Trimming took off 2 bases at V and 11 bases at J, with 16 bases between the two ends. The CDR3 spans 14 residues. CDR1 is MGHRA and CDR2 is YSYEKL in the germline V gene. In DNA form, the CDR3 reads TGCGCCAGCAGCCAACTATTAGCGGAGGAACTTCAGTACTTC. It codes for CASSQLLAEELQYF.

This chain links TRBV7-9 with TRBJ2-3; the D is unclear. Germline V lookup: CDR1 SEHNR, CDR2 FQNEAQ (reference sequence). V was trimmed by 5 bases and J by 5 bases, leaving 11 bases between them. CDR3 size: 13 residues. Here the CDR3 DNA reads TGTGCCAGCAGCACCCGCAGCGTAGATACGCAGTATTTT. As protein: CASSTRSVDTQYF.

This chain joins TRBV14 and TRBJ2-7; tentative D call: TRBD1 (5 bases). The CDR3 has 17 residues. V was clipped by 2 bases and J by 2 bases, with 19 bases between them. The V gene's germline CDR1 is SGHDN and CDR2 FVKESK. CDR3 amino acids: CASSQSPHWGPPYEQYF. CDR3 sequence (DNA): TGTGCCAGCAGCCAAAGTCCCCATTGGGGCCCTCCCTACGAGCAGTACTTC. Combining the CDR3 with reference TRBV14 and TRBJ2-7 gives the whole variable domain EAGVTQFPSHSVIEKGQTVTLRCDPISGHDNLYWYRRVMGKEIKFLLHFVKESKQDESGMPNNRFLAERTGGTYSTLKVQPAELEDSGVYFCASSQSPHWGPPYEQYFGPGTRLTVT.

This chain connects TRBV11-2 to TRBJ2-3, with D tentatively TRBD2 (5 bases). Trimming left V 1 base short and J 6 bases short, with 14 bases between. Germline V lookup: CDR1 SGHAT, CDR2 FQNNGV. This CDR3 has 15 amino acids. The CDR3 sequence is CASSLGTSPSDTQYF. The CDR3 DNA reads TGTGCCAGCAGCTTAGGGACTTCTCCCTCCGATACGCAGTATTTT.

The gene calls are TRBV9 and TRBJ1-1; TRBD1 matches at 7 bases. From germline, CDR1 is SGDLS and CDR2 YYNGEE. V lost 4 bases and J lost 1; bases outside the gene matches: 7. The CDR3 contains 15 residues. The CDR3 here is CASSPPGQTNTEAFF. The DNA for the CDR3 is TGTGCCAGCAGCCCACCGGGACAGACGAACACTGAAGCTTTCTTT. Full variable domain (rest looked up from reference TRBV9 and TRBJ1-1): DSGVTQTPKHLITATGQRVTLRCSPRSGDLSVYWYQQSLDQGLQFLIQYYNGEERAKGNILERFSAQQFPDLHSELNLSSLELGDSALYFCASSPPGQTNTEAFFGQGTRLTVV.

A single count supports this clone. The sample has other DNA sequences that encode this CDR3 too. The rearrangement links TRBV4-3 to TRBJ1-4; maybe TRBD1 (5 bases). Per germline, CDR1 LGHNA and CDR2 YSLEER. This CDR3 has 16 amino acids. With 0 bases removed from V and 2 bases from J, the gap between germline ends came to 10 bases. CDR3 sequence (DNA): TGCGCCAGCAGCCAAGATAGAGGGGCCACTAATGAAAAACTGTTTTTT. Protein: CASSQDRGATNEKLFF.

The chain has TRBV30 and TRBJ2-7; D remains ambiguous. The CDR3 contains 13 residues. The germline V gene has CDR1 GTSNPN and CDR2 SVGIG (reference sequence). V was trimmed by 2 bases and J by 1 base, leaving 9 bases between them. In DNA form, the CDR3 reads TGTGCCTGGAGTTTTACTGATTCCTACGAGCAGTACTTC. It is translated as CAWSFTDSYEQYF. Variable domain in full (rest from reference TRBV30 and TRBJ2-7): SQTIHQWPATLVQPVGSPLSLECTVEGTSNPNLYWYRQAAGRGLQLLFYSVGIGQISSEVPQNLSASRPQDRQFILSSKKLLLSDSGFYLCAWSFTDSYEQYFGPGTRLTVT.

This clone is a singleton in its sample. The V and J genes are TRBV6-1 and TRBJ1-1, with TRBD1 as a possible D gene (5 bases). CDR3 length: 13 amino acids. V lost 4 bases and J 3 bases, leaving 9 bases between the germline ends. CDR1 is MNHNS, CDR2 SASEGT, per germline. The CDR3 sequence: CASSAQVDTEAFF. For the CDR3, the DNA is TGTGCCAGCAGTGCACAGGTAGACACTGAAGCTTTCTTT.

The rearrangement links TRBV7-8 to TRBJ2-7, with 9 bases aligning to TRBD1. Trimming at V came to 5 bases and at J to 4 bases, leaving 6 bases not matched to a gene. The CDR3 covers 14 residues. Germline loops: CDR1 SGHVS, CDR2 FQNEAQ. The CDR3 DNA sequence: TGTGCCAGCAGCGCACGGGACAGGGTTTACGAGCAGTACTTC. Amino acids: CASSARDRVYEQYF.

This sequence joins TRBV2 and TRBJ2-1; D is undetermined. CDR1 SNHLY and CDR2 FYNNEI come from the germline V gene. Trimming removed 7 bases from V and 6 bases from J, with 7 bases in between. CDR3 size: 11 residues. CDR3 in amino acids: CASTNANEQFF. The CDR3 DNA sequence: TGTGCCAGCACCAACGCCAATGAGCAGTTCTTC.

This chain joins TRBV15 and TRBJ2-5; D perhaps matches TRBD1 (5 bases). V lost 5 bases to trimming and J lost 0 bases, with 10 bases between them. Germline CDR1 reads LNHNV; CDR2 reads YYDKDF (reference sequence). The CDR3 consists of 14 residues. The CDR3 reads CATSQQEDQETQYF. The CDR3 bases are TGTGCCACCAGCCAACAGGAAGACCAAGAGACCCAGTACTTC.

The chain couples TRBV6-1 to TRBJ2-3; TRBD2 aligns across 14 bases. Germline CDR1 reads MNHNS; CDR2 reads SASEGT. The trim removed 3 bases at V and 6 bases at J, leaving 5 bases unmatched. The CDR3 runs 16 residues. The DNA of the CDR3 is TGTGCCAGCAGTGAGGGGACTAGCGGGAGAGGGGATACGCAGTATTTT. The encoded protein is CASSEGTSGRGDTQYF.

The chain recombines TRBV6-9 with TRBJ1-1, with D tentatively TRBD1 (6 bases). CDR1 MNHGY and CDR2 SVAAGI come from the germline V gene. Between the trimmed V and J ends, which lost 4 bases and 6 bases, there was a span of 12 bases. The CDR3 extends over 13 amino acids. The CDR3 sequence: CASSSARGPEAFF. In DNA, the CDR3 is TGTGCCAGCAGTTCTGCCAGGGGCCCTGAAGCTTTCTTT.

This rearrangement joins TRBV4-3 to TRBJ2-7; 13 nucleotides align to TRBD2. The J segment lost 2 bases and the V segment lost 4 bases, leaving 5 bases of the junction unmatched. Germline loops: CDR1 LGHNA, CDR2 YSLEER. CDR3 length: 16 amino acids. CDR3 in amino acids: CASSLGLAGLPYEQYF. The CDR3, as DNA: TGCGCCAGCAGCCTGGGACTAGCGGGGTTACCCTACGAGCAGTACTTC.

The chain has TRBV7-9 and TRBJ1-5; the D is unclear. The CDR3 totals 13 residues. Germline V gene lookup returns CDR1 SEHNR and CDR2 FQNEAQ (reference sequence). Trimming removed 3 bases from V and 5 bases from J, with 8 bases in between. The CDR3: CASSLATDQPQHF. CDR3 nucleotide sequence: TGTGCCAGCAGCTTGGCTACGGATCAGCCCCAGCATTTT.

The genes are TRBV10-2 and TRBJ2-5, with 9 bases fitting TRBD1. The J call is uncertain, as TRBJ2-7 better fits the DNA end. Germline V lookup: CDR1 WSHSY, CDR2 SAAADI. There are 15 residues in the CDR3. DNA for the CDR3: TGCGCCAGCACCCCGGGACAGGGAAACTCCTACGAGCAGTACTTC. Its protein product is CASTPGQGNSYEQYF.

In the case of this clone: Other DNA variants within this sample encode the same CDR3. The chain couples TRBV5-5 to TRBJ2-7; 9 bases map to TRBD1. Germline assignment: CDR1 SGHKS and CDR2 YYEKEE (reference sequence). V was pared by 4 bases and J by 2 bases, with 4 bases of the junction left unmatched. This CDR3 region has 14 residues. The CDR3 sequence: CASSPGTGTYEQYF. Here the CDR3 DNA reads TGTGCCAGCAGCCCCGGGACAGGGACCTACGAGCAGTACTTC.

This rearrangement joins TRBV5-4 to TRBJ1-1, with 8 positions matching TRBD1. CDR1 and CDR2 from the germline V gene are SGHNT and YYREEE (reference sequence). This CDR3 contains 13 residues. The V gene end was trimmed by 3 bases and the J gene end by 4 bases; junction bases not matched to a gene: 2. CDR3 sequence reads: CASSYTGGTEAFF. CDR3 DNA: TGTGCCAGCAGCTATACAGGGGGCACTGAAGCTTTCTTT.

With regard to this clone: Other DNA sequences in this sample translate to the same CDR3. The chain recombines TRBV30 with TRBJ2-7; 8 nucleotides line up with TRBD1. V shed 0 bases and J 7 bases; nucleotides not matched to a gene: 5. The CDR3 covers 13 residues. Germline V gene sequence: CDR1 GTSNPN, CDR2 SVGIG (reference sequence). DNA for the CDR3: TGTGCCTGGAGTGTAGGAACAGGGGGAGAGCAGTACTTC. Protein: CAWSVGTGGEQYF.

This sequence joins TRBV7-2 and TRBJ2-7; 14 bases match TRBD2. CDR1 SGHTA and CDR2 FQGNSA come from the germline V gene. Germline trimming cut 5 bases from V and 4 bases from J; bases unmatched to any gene: 7. This CDR3 region has 16 residues. The CDR3 is CASSPGLAGVNYEQYF. In nucleotides, the CDR3 is TGTGCCAGCAGCCCGGGACTAGCGGGAGTGAATTACGAGCAGTACTTC.

This chain connects TRBV13 to TRBJ2-7; D is ambiguous. V was trimmed by 0 bases and J by 3 bases, leaving 9 bases between them. Germline V lookup: CDR1 PRHDT, CDR2 FYEKMQ (reference sequence). The CDR3 has 14 amino acids. The CDR3 reads CASSLGPSLYEQYF. As DNA, the CDR3 is TGTGCCAGCAGCTTAGGCCCCTCCCTCTACGAGCAGTACTTC.

For this clone: Within the sample, other DNA sequences also encode this same CDR3. The chain employs TRBV5-6 and TRBJ1-5; D is unresolved. Trimming stripped 0 bases from V and 4 bases from J, with 5 bases between. The length of the CDR3 is 13 residues. CDR1 SGHDT and CDR2 YYEEEE come from the germline V gene. The CDR3 DNA follows: TGTGCCAGCAGCTTGGAAAGAAATCAGCCCCAGCATTTT. This gives the protein CASSLERNQPQHF.

DNA for the CDR3: TGTGCCAGCAGCTTAGTCGGCGCGGGCACAGATACGCAGTATTTT. Amino acid sequence: CASSLVGAGTDTQYF. The rearrangement joins TRBV7-9 to TRBJ2-3; D not certain. Per the germline V gene, CDR1 is SEHNR and CDR2 is FQNEAQ (reference sequence). V lost 1 base and J 1 base, leaving 9 bases between the germline ends. This CDR3 has 15 amino acids. Together with reference TRBV7-9 and TRBJ2-3, the CDR3 gives the full variable domain: DTGVSQNPRHKITKRGQNVTFRCDPISEHNRLYWYRQTLGQGPEFLTYFQNEAQLEKSRLLSDRFSAERPKGSFSTLEIQRTEQGDSAMYLCASSLVGAGTDTQYFGPGTRLTVL.

The chain carries TRBV7-9 and TRBJ2-2; D uncertain. Deletions cut 4 bases from V and 9 bases from J, with 12 bases between. In germline, CDR1 is SEHNR, CDR2 FQNEAQ (reference sequence). This CDR3 region has 13 residues. This chain's CDR3 is CASSYSYSWELFF. CDR3 nucleotides: TGTGCCAGCAGCTACAGCTACAGCTGGGAGCTGTTTTTT.

V and J are TRBV10-3 and TRBJ2-6, with D perhaps matching TRBD1 (6 bases). Germline values: CDR1 ENHRY, CDR2 SYGVKD. This CDR3 spans 15 amino acids. Trimming left V 6 bases short and J 2 bases short, with 11 bases between. CDR3 coding DNA: TGTGCCATCAGGGGACAAGTCGCTGGGGCCAACGTCCTGACTTTC. Translation gives CAIRGQVAGANVLTF.

This chain joins TRBV4-3 and TRBJ2-1, with D maybe TRBD2 (6 bases). Trimming removed 0 bases from V and 8 bases from J, with 20 bases in between. The CDR3 sequence is 17 residues long. Germline values: CDR1 LGHNA, CDR2 YSLEER. CDR3 bases: TGCGCCAGCAGCCAAGATCTAGGGACTGAGTACTCGGATGAGCAGTTCTTC. It specifies CASSQDLGTEYSDEQFF.

V is TRBV13 and J is TRBJ2-1; 12 nucleotides match TRBD2. V shed 5 bases and J 4 bases; nucleotides not matched to a gene: 3. Germline CDR1 is PRHDT and CDR2 is FYEKMQ (reference sequence). The CDR3 loop spans 15 amino acids. As DNA, the CDR3 is TGTGCCAGCAGCCCGACTAGCGGGGGTTACAATGAGCAGTTCTTC. Translating gives CASSPTSGGYNEQFF.

The V and J genes are TRBV5-6 and TRBJ2-7; tentative D call: TRBD1 (5 bases). The CDR3 runs 16 residues. V gave up 2 bases and J gave up 0 bases, with 15 bases separating them. The germline gives CDR1 SGHDT, CDR2 YYEEEE. The CDR3 sequence is CASSFWGLAFSYEQYF. The CDR3 coding sequence is TGTGCCAGCAGCTTTTGGGGCTTGGCTTTCTCCTACGAGCAGTACTTC.